The next 16 T cell receptor beta chains were all read from a single sample in a study of T cells after posttransplantation cyclophosphamide. Repertoires were generated with immunoSEQ multiplex PCR, while TCRdb's copy carries only in-frame clones and drops some. There are 6,500 to 8,000 clones in the sample, none observed a single time. Treatment was busulfan-fludarabine conditioning, a marrow graft, and cyclophosphamide on days +3 and +4. The sequenced sample was PBMCs, obtained less than 95 days after allogeneic stem cell transplant with posttransplant cyclophosphamide. The receptors originated from a female patient over 55 who received an allogeneic stem cell transplant from an unrelated donor, was CMV-positive, and had acute GVHD only. Certain T cells may be donor cells from the graft.

In its sample, this clone was seen many times. The chain has TRBV5-1 and TRBJ2-1; D possibly corresponds to TRBD2 (6 bases). This CDR3 spans 15 amino acids. The germline gives CDR1 SGHRS, CDR2 YFSETQ. V was shortened by 0 bases and J by 11 bases, with 18 bases between the two germline ends. CDR3 loop: CASSLADTSQNQQFF. For the CDR3, the DNA is TGCGCCAGCAGCTTGGCCGATACTAGCCAAAACCAGCAGTTCTTC.

This clone has ten or more counts. The J gene is TRBJ1-2, the V gene TRBV6-1; D remains ambiguous. The CDR3 spans 13 residues. V shed 7 bases and J shed 2 bases, with 11 bases lying between them. CDR1 MNHNS and CDR2 SASEGT come from the germline V gene. CDR3 in amino acids: CASTIGQNYGYTF. The CDR3 nucleotides are TGTGCCAGCACCATAGGGCAGAACTATGGCTACACCTTC.

This clone was recorded many times. The chain links TRBV11-3 to TRBJ2-1; the match to TRBD2 covers 12 bases. CDR3 length: 16 amino acids. Germline CDR1 reads SGHNT; CDR2 reads YENEEA. The ends lost 1 base at V and 6 bases at J; junction bases unmatched: 4. For the CDR3, the DNA is TGTGCCAGCAGCTTAGGACTAGCGGGGGACCCCAATGAGCAGTTCTTC. The encoded protein is CASSLGLAGDPNEQFF.

By share of the sample, this clone is medium-sized (0.01 to 0.1%). The chain links TRBV7-6 to TRBJ1-4; D might be TRBD1 (6 bases). Germline lookup yields CDR1 SGHVS and CDR2 FNYEAQ. Trimming took off 1 base at V and 4 bases at J, with 10 bases between the two ends. The CDR3 has 15 residues. The CDR3 DNA is TGTGCCAGCAGCTTAGAGCAGGGGTTTAATGAAAAACTGTTTTTT. Protein product: CASSLEQGFNEKLFF. Full variable domain (outside the CDR3, taken from reference TRBV7-6 and TRBJ1-4): GAGVSQSPRYKVTKRGQDVALRCDPISGHVSLYWYRQALGQGPEFLTYFNYEAQQDKSGLPNDRFSAERPEGSISTLTIQRTEQRDSAMYRCASSLEQGFNEKLFFGSGTQLSVL.

This clone was seen ten or more times. The rearrangement links TRBV5-1 to TRBJ2-1; the match to TRBD2 covers 8 bases. The CDR3 runs 15 residues. In germline, CDR1 is SGHRS, CDR2 YFSETQ. Trimming cost V 5 bases and J 7 bases; bases outside gene matches: 11. As DNA, the CDR3 is TGCGCCAGCAGTTACTTAAGCGGGAGCGCTAATGAGCAGTTCTTC. This sequence encodes CASSYLSGSANEQFF.

This clone is medium-sized. The V gene is TRBV27, the J gene TRBJ1-1; D unclear. Trimming stripped 3 bases from V and 11 bases from J, with 13 bases between. From germline, CDR1 is MNHEY and CDR2 SMNVEV (reference sequence). The CDR3 runs to 12 residues. For the CDR3, the DNA is TGTGCCAGCAGTTTTCGGGGAACCAGGGCTTTCTTT. It yields the protein CASSFRGTRAFF.

This clone was found a few times. The rearrangement links TRBV6-2 or TRBV6-3 to TRBJ2-3; 11 bases agree with TRBD2. Germline V gene sequence: CDR1 MNHEY, CDR2 SVGEGT. The V gene end was trimmed by 8 bases and the J gene end by 3 bases; junction bases not matched to a gene: 10. This CDR3 region has 16 residues. The CDR3 is CASRLAGGPGTDTQYF. CDR3 bases: TGTGCCAGCCGATTAGCGGGAGGGCCGGGAACAGATACGCAGTATTTT.

This clone was picked up many times. The rearrangement uses TRBV27 and TRBJ2-7; no clear D. Germline loops: CDR1 MNHEY, CDR2 SMNVEV (reference sequence). CDR3 length: 12 amino acids. V was clipped by 6 bases and J by 3 bases, with 9 bases between them. The CDR3 sequence is CASRGQYYEQYF. In DNA, the CDR3 is TGTGCCAGCAGGGGCCAGTACTACGAGCAGTACTTC.

This clone came up many times. The rearrangement joins TRBV6-1 to TRBJ1-2; 7 bases are a match to TRBD1. Trimming cost V 7 bases and J 0 bases; bases outside gene matches: 5. The CDR3 is made up of 14 amino acids. In germline, CDR1 is MNHNS, CDR2 SASEGT. CDR3 DNA: TGTGCCAGCAAAGGGACAGTGACTAACTATGGCTACACCTTC. This gives the protein CASKGTVTNYGYTF.

This clone was recorded many times. The chain combines TRBV7-6 with TRBJ1-2, with D maybe TRBD1 (5 bases). From germline, CDR1 is SGHVS and CDR2 FNYEAQ. The V and J ends lost 5 bases and 8 bases respectively, with 15 bases between them. This CDR3 spans 13 amino acids. The CDR3 nucleotides read TGTGCCAGCAGCGGTACAGGAATTGGAGGCTACACCTTC. The encoded protein is CASSGTGIGGYTF.

Ten or more counts support this clone. This chain links TRBV2 with TRBJ2-7; TRBD1 matches 9 bases. CDR1 is SNHLY and CDR2 is FYNNEI in the germline V gene. With 3 bases clipped from V and 7 bases from J, the junction kept 7 bases outside the gene matches. There are 14 residues in the CDR3. CDR3 sequence: CASSEYRGPGEQYF. CDR3 coding DNA: TGTGCCAGCAGTGAGTACAGGGGGCCGGGGGAGCAGTACTTC.

This clone was observed many times. V usage is TRBV19 and J usage is TRBJ1-5; 12 bases agree with TRBD1. The J segment lost 6 bases and the V segment lost 0 bases, leaving 9 bases of the junction unmatched. The CDR3 spans 18 residues. In germline, CDR1 is LNHDA, CDR2 SQIVND (reference sequence). Here the CDR3 DNA reads TGTGCCAGTAGTATAGACCGAACAGGGACAGGGGGCGGTCAGCCCCAGCATTTT. Encoded protein: CASSIDRTGTGGGQPQHF.

In its sample, this clone was seen many times. CDR3 in DNA: TGCGCCAGCAGCTTGGTTGCAGGGGGCAATGAGCAGTTCTTC. Its translation is CASSLVAGGNEQFF. This chain uses TRBV5-1 with TRBJ2-1, with TRBD1 matching 7 bases. There are 14 residues in the CDR3. V shed 0 bases and J 6 bases; nucleotides not matched to a gene: 3. Germline V lookup: CDR1 SGHRS, CDR2 YFSETQ.

In this sample, this clone turned up many times. The gene calls are TRBV6-1 and TRBJ2-2; 9 positions match TRBD2. Trimming took 4 bases from V and 2 from J; bases not matched to a gene: 11. The CDR3 spans 18 residues. Germline assignment: CDR1 MNHNS and CDR2 SASEGT. The CDR3 nucleotides are TGTGCCAGCAGTGCGGCACCATCACTAGCGGGCAACACCGGGGAGCTGTTTTTT. This sequence encodes CASSAAPSLAGNTGELFF.

Ten or more counts support this clone. This CDR3 is CASSYMGQGDEQFF. For the CDR3, the DNA is TGTGCCAGCAGTTACATGGGACAGGGTGATGAGCAGTTCTTC. This chain links TRBV6-2 or TRBV6-3 with TRBJ2-1; 9 bases line up with TRBD1. The CDR3 totals 14 residues. Germline loops: CDR1 MNHEY, CDR2 SVGEGT. V shed 2 bases, J shed 8 bases, and the junction held 4 bases outside the gene matches.

In this sample, this clone turned up many times. This rearrangement joins TRBV10-2 to TRBJ2-5; D remains ambiguous. The CDR3 is made up of 14 amino acids. Germline V gene sequence: CDR1 WSHSY, CDR2 SAAADI. V lost 2 bases and J lost 1, with 8 bases in between. The DNA of the CDR3 is TGCGCCAGCAGTGAGATGGGCAGCCAAGAGACCCAGTACTTC. This sequence encodes CASSEMGSQETQYF.